These T cell receptor beta chains were read from a single sample in a study of T cell repertoires in ileal Crohn's disease. Measured with immunoSEQ multiplex PCR; TCRdb has only the in-frame clones, and not every one. The data contain tens of thousands of clones, about 89% of them seen just once; the ten biggest clones take up around 2%. Specimen: ileal tissue. The receptor set was obtained from an adult with Crohn's disease. Each CDR3 is given with its conserved first and last residue. The D gene is left open where the match is weak. Not all rows give a size; the values are once, few, many and, for expanded clones, a class.

size	V	D	length	J	DNA	CDR3
.	TRBV11-2	TRBD1	15	TRBJ1-4	TGTGCCAGCAGCTTAGAGGGGACAGGGGTCGAAAAACTGTTTTTT	CASSLEGTGVEKLFF
.	TRBV20-1	.	11	TRBJ2-1	TGCAGTGCTAGGCGGGACGGTTGGCAGTTCTTC	CSARRDGWQFF
.	TRBV19	.	16	TRBJ2-6	TGTGCCAGTAAAGTACAGGCGAGCTCTGGGGCCAACGTCCTGACTTTC	CASKVQASSGANVLTF
.	TRBV2	.	12	TRBJ1-1	TGTGCCGTCCAGGGGATGAACACTGAAGCTTTCTTT	CAVQGMNTEAFF
.	TRBV6-5	TRBD1	15	TRBJ1-1	TGTGCCAGCAGTTACTGGGGACAGGCGAACACTGAAGCTTTCTTT	CASSYWGQANTEAFF
.	TRBV5-1	.	15	TRBJ2-5	TGCGCCAGCAGCTTGGGTCTTGACAAATCGGAGACCCAGTACTTC	CASSLGLDKSETQYF
.	TRBV7-2	TRBD1	19	TRBJ1-5	TGTGCCAGCAGCTTAGTCGTTTGGACAGGGAATTATAGCAATCAGCCCCAGCATTTT	CASSLVVWTGNYSNQPQHF
.	TRBV10-3	TRBD2	16	TRBJ2-1	TGTGCCATCAGTGAGTCGAGTAGCGGGAGGGACAATGAGCAGTTCTTC	CAISESSSGRDNEQFF
.	TRBV28	TRBD1	11	TRBJ1-4	TGTGCCGCCAGGGGGCATGAAAAACTGTTTTTT	CAARGHEKLFF
.	TRBV28	TRBD1	14	TRBJ1-2	TGTGCCAGCAGCAGAGGACAGGGGATTATTGGCTACACCTTC	CASSRGQGIIGYTF
.	TRBV7-8	TRBD2	16	TRBJ2-1	TGTGCCAGCAGCTTAGCTTGGACTAGCGGGTACAATGAGCAGTTCTTC	CASSLAWTSGYNEQFF
.	TRBV9	.	13	TRBJ2-7	TGTGCCAGCAGCGTAGCCCCCCAATACGAGCAGTACTTC	CASSVAPQYEQYF
.	TRBV7-8	.	15	TRBJ2-7	TGTGCCAGCAGCCCCGTCGGGGGGACATCCTACGAGCAGTACTTC	CASSPVGGTSYEQYF
once	TRBV5-1	.	11	TRBJ1-1	TGCGCCAGCAGAAAAGGGGGTGAAGCTTTCTTT	CASRKGGEAFF
.	TRBV28	.	12	TRBJ2-5	TGTGCCAGCAGTTTAGGGGAGGAGACCCAGTACTTC	CASSLGEETQYF
.	TRBV9	.	13	TRBJ1-3	TGTGCCAGCAGCGCTAACTCTGGAAACACCATATATTTT	CASSANSGNTIYF
.	TRBV7-6	TRBD1	16	TRBJ1-1	TGTGCCAGCAGCTTAGGCCGGGACAGTCTGAACACTGAAGCTTTCTTT	CASSLGRDSLNTEAFF
once	TRBV7-2	.	14	TRBJ2-5	TGTGCCAGCAGCTTTCAGGGAGGAGGTGAGACCCAGTACTTC	CASSFQGGGETQYF
.	TRBV6-4	.	12	TRBJ1-2	TGTGCCAGCAGTGAAATCGGCGGCGGCTACACCTTC	CASSEIGGGYTF
.	TRBV28	.	11	TRBJ1-1	TGTGCCAGCAGTTTACCTCCTGAAGCTTTCTTT	CASSLPPEAFF
once	TRBV19	TRBD1	14	TRBJ1-1	TGTGCCAGTAGTTCCGGGACAGGCATGACTGAAGCTTTCTTT	CASSSGTGMTEAFF
.	TRBV18	TRBD1	16	TRBJ1-2	TGTGCCAGCTCACAAGAGAGGACAGGTTCCAGTCATGGCTACACCTTC	CASSQERTGSSHGYTF
.	TRBV29-1	TRBD2	15	TRBJ2-2	TGCAGCGTGGGAGAGCGGAAGCGGGGGGCCGGGGAGCTGTTTTTT	CSVGERKRGAGELFF
.	TRBV27	.	13	TRBJ2-7	TGTGCCAGCAGTAAGAGCGGGTCCTACGAGCAGTACTTC	CASSKSGSYEQYF
.	TRBV4-3	.	15	TRBJ2-7	TGCGCCAGCAGCCAAGATCTGACAGGAACCTACGAGCAGTACTTC	CASSQDLTGTYEQYF
.	TRBV4-3	.	13	TRBJ1-2	TGCGCCAGCAGCCAAGGGCGGGATTATGGCTACACCTTC	CASSQGRDYGYTF
.	TRBV9	TRBD1	15	TRBJ1-1	TGTGCCAGCAGCGGAACCGGACAGGGGAACACTGAAGCTTTCTTT	CASSGTGQGNTEAFF